The 12 T cell receptor beta chains listed next were all sequenced from one sample in a study of type 1 regulatory T cells (dated by TCRdb to the early 2020s). The run used an Illumina MiSeq. The public sequencing data were trimmed at Q25 with fastp and processed into clonotypes with MiXCR by TCRdb, which kept only in-frame beta chains. Rows with a matching CDR3 protein are joined into one entry that keeps the most common DNA and genes. In all, the sample holds approximately 90,000 distinct CDR3 sequences, and 25% to 40% of those were seen once. The leading ten clones occupy about 2.4% of the sample. The specimen was CD4+ T cells, either the whole sample or a sorted fraction (not recorded which). Receptors were obtained from a human donor in good health.

This chain connects TRBV29-1 to TRBJ2-1; maybe TRBD2 (6 bases). CDR3 length equals 16 residues. The V gene lost 2 bases and the J gene lost 3 bases, with 17 bases spanning the gap. Germline lookup yields CDR1 SQVTM and CDR2 ANQGSEA. The CDR3 nucleotides read TGCAGCGTTGAACGGGGGAGTTCAGGCCTCTACAATGAGCAGTTCTTC. It encodes CSVERGSSGLYNEQFF.

V gene TRBV10-3 combines with J gene TRBJ2-7; tentative D call: TRBD2 (5 bases). Per germline, CDR1 ENHRY and CDR2 SYGVKD. Trimming shortened V by 7 bases and J by 9 bases, and 25 bases separated the two germline ends. The CDR3 spans 15 residues. The CDR3 nucleotides are TGTGCCATCACTACATCGACGGACCCTACTGCGGGGCAGTACTTC. This sequence encodes CAITTSTDPTAGQYF.

The chain joins TRBV7-7 to TRBJ2-2; tentative D call: TRBD1 (6 bases). V lost 5 bases to trimming and J lost 3 bases, with 10 bases between them. Germline CDR1 is SSHAT and CDR2 is FNYEAQ (reference sequence). This CDR3 spans 14 amino acids. This CDR3 reads CASSRQDDTGELFF. CDR3 nucleotide sequence: TGTGCCAGCAGCCGACAGGACGACACCGGGGAGCTGTTTTTT.

The chain combines TRBV6-1 with TRBJ2-2; 7 positions match TRBD1. The V gene end was trimmed by 4 bases and the J gene end by 6 bases; junction bases not matched to a gene: 14. Germline values: CDR1 MNHNS, CDR2 SASEGT. CDR3 length: 17 amino acids. The CDR3 DNA is TGTGCCAGCAGTGGACAGGGAAGACGAGAGGGGGCCGGGGAGCTGTTTTTT. The encoded protein is CASSGQGRREGAGELFF.

V usage is TRBV6-2 or TRBV6-3 and J usage is TRBJ1-5; TRBD1 matches at 8 bases. Per germline, CDR1 MNHEY and CDR2 SVGEGT. The J segment lost 7 bases and the V segment lost 5 bases, leaving 10 bases of the junction unmatched. CDR3 length: 15 amino acids. CDR3 DNA sequence: TGTGCCAGCAGTCCCTGGACAGGGATTGGCCAGCCCCAGCATTTT. Protein product: CASSPWTGIGQPQHF.

This chain uses TRBV5-6 with TRBJ2-3, with D hard to call. In germline, CDR1 is SGHDT, CDR2 YYEEEE. The V and J ends lost 7 bases and 1 base respectively, with 19 bases between them. This CDR3 is built from 16 residues. The CDR3 DNA sequence: TGTGCCAGCGGCTCCCAGTCGGTCCTCGGCACAGATACGCAGTATTTT. Protein: CASGSQSVLGTDTQYF.

The rearrangement uses TRBV20-1 and TRBJ2-2, with 10 bases that match TRBD2. This CDR3 is 16 amino acids long. Trimming took 3 bases from V and 2 from J; bases not matched to a gene: 6. The germline V gene encodes CDR1 DFQATT and CDR2 SNEGSKA (reference sequence). CDR3: CSASPSGSINTGELFF. CDR3 in DNA: TGCAGTGCTAGCCCTAGCGGGAGTATTAACACCGGGGAGCTGTTTTTT.

The V and J genes are TRBV15 and TRBJ2-7; 8 positions match TRBD1. The CDR3 has 17 amino acids. V lost 0 bases and J lost 6; bases outside the gene matches: 13. CDR1 and CDR2 from the germline V gene are LNHNV and YYDKDF (reference sequence). The CDR3 here is CATSRDRSPGQVSEQYF. DNA of the CDR3: TGTGCCACCAGCAGAGATCGATCACCGGGACAGGTCTCCGAGCAGTACTTC.

The V call is TRBV5-1, the J call TRBJ1-1, with D unresolved. The CDR3 loop spans 15 amino acids. Trimming took off 3 bases at V and 0 bases at J, with 12 bases between the two ends. Germline values: CDR1 SGHRS, CDR2 YFSETQ. The CDR3 reads CASSSNSQLNTEAFF. CDR3 sequence (DNA): TGCGCCAGCAGCTCCAATTCACAGCTGAACACTGAAGCTTTCTTT.

The chain has TRBV2 and TRBJ2-5; possibly TRBD2 for D (5 bases). The CDR3 totals 13 residues. Germline values: CDR1 SNHLY, CDR2 FYNNEI. The V and J ends lost 7 bases and 2 bases respectively, with 11 bases between them. The CDR3 here is CASKLVAQETQYF. DNA for the CDR3: TGTGCCAGCAAGCTCGTAGCGCAAGAGACCCAGTACTTC.

This clonotype was seen a few times. The chain combines TRBV5-1 with TRBJ1-3; D is unresolved. The V end was cut by 1 base, the J end by 0 bases, with 11 bases between. The CDR3 runs 16 residues. Germline V lookup: CDR1 SGHRS, CDR2 YFSETQ. CDR3 residues: CASSLIAGNSGNTIYF. In DNA, the CDR3 is TGCGCCAGCAGCTTGATTGCTGGGAACTCTGGAAACACCATATATTTT.

This CDR3 is CASSEPGTLGLNYGYTF. As DNA, the CDR3 is TGTGCCAGCAGTGAACCCGGGACTTTGGGCCTGAACTATGGCTACACCTTC. This sequence joins TRBV25-1 and TRBJ1-2; weak D call: TRBD1 (5 bases). Trimming left V 2 bases short and J 2 bases short, with 18 bases between. Germline CDR1 and CDR2: MGHDK and SYGVNS. The CDR3 contains 17 residues.